The 8 T cell receptor beta chains listed next were all sequenced from one sample in a study of monozygotic twins with inflammatory bowel disease. Each CDR3 protein gets one entry in TCRdb, which reprocessed the 5' RACE reads and gives no DNA. The sample yields 110,000 to 150,000 distinct CDR3 sequences, of which the top ten take up roughly 1.2%. Input material: blood. The receptors shown here come from a human donor with ulcerative colitis or Crohn's disease, or a healthy co-twin of an affected twin (not recorded which).

The chain links TRBV28 to TRBJ1-3; TCRdb reports TRBD1, a call that lacks DNA to check it against. Germline loops: CDR1 MDHEN, CDR2 SYDVKM. The CDR3 covers 18 residues. The CDR3 is CASRRPPRQGPSGNTIFF.

This chain connects TRBV7-9 to TRBJ2-7. The CDR3 totals 13 residues. Germline V gives CDR1 SEHNR, CDR2 FQNEAQ (reference sequence). Here the CDR3 reads CASSLVGPYEQYF.

The chain couples TRBV6-5 to TRBJ2-3; checking the TCRdb D call of TRBD2 is not possible without DNA. Germline values: CDR1 MNHEY, CDR2 SVGAGI. The CDR3 sequence is 14 residues long. This CDR3 reads CASSYVGRADTQYF.

J is TRBJ2-1 and V is TRBV7-3; as DNA is missing, the TRBD1 call by TCRdb cannot be tested. Germline loops: CDR1 SGHTA, CDR2 FQGTGA. The CDR3 contains 16 residues. The CDR3 region is CASSTRGPQQGNEQFF.

The V call is TRBV6-2 or TRBV6-3, the J call TRBJ1-2; TCRdb indicates TRBD1, and absent DNA this call remains unverified. This CDR3 is 14 amino acids long. Per the germline V gene, CDR1 is MNHEY and CDR2 is SVGEGT. The CDR3 reads CASSFREYRYGYTF.

The chain employs TRBV20-1 and TRBJ2-3; the TRBD1 assignment by TCRdb is unverifiable without DNA. Germline V CDR1 and CDR2: DFQATT, SNEGSKA (reference sequence). The CDR3 extends over 14 amino acids. CDR3 amino acids: CSAGDRGQVDTQYF.

The V and J genes are TRBV24-1 and TRBJ2-3; TCRdb gives TRBD1 as the D gene, but with no DNA this cannot be confirmed. The germline V gene encodes CDR1 KGHDR and CDR2 SFDVKD. CDR3 size: 17 residues. This chain's CDR3 is CATSDFPEGTSTDTQYF.

The chain carries TRBV28 and TRBJ2-1. CDR3 length: 15 residues. In germline, CDR1 is MDHEN, CDR2 SYDVKM. CDR3 sequence reads: CASTFPESSYNEQFF.